This record looks at one T cell receptor (beta chain) sequence and its context. Per the original methods: Quantification of nucleated cells was approximated via reference gene primer amplification. The repertoire was sequenced with immunoSEQ multiplex PCR; TCRdb's copy has only in-frame clones and lacks some. V, J and clone size reflect that table, while D and trimming were determined from the DNA. Counted here are about 200,000 clones, around four fifths occurring once; the ten biggest clones make up approximately 0.9%. This sample stems from a study of blood T cell repertoires in COVID-19. The wider study: The United States, Italy and Spain were the sources of the acute and convalescent COVID-19 samples. PBMCs, B-cell-depleted T cells, or T cells provided the cDNA or gDNA that made up the material.

Trimming shortened V by 0 bases and J by 2 bases, and 8 bases separated the two germline ends. The CDR3 contains 14 residues. CDR1 is SGHRS, CDR2 YFSETQ, per germline. While infection was still active, Seattle patients were enrolled and then followed longitudinally. This sequence was found in a man aged 60 to 69 with COVID-19, enrolled during active disease. V and J are TRBV5-1 and TRBJ2-5; the D gene is possibly TRBD1 (5 bases). Sequenced sample: peripheral blood. The CDR3 protein is CASSLGAGQETQYF. CDR3 bases: TGCGCCAGCAGCTTGGGGGCAGGGCAAGAGACCCAGTACTTC.